This is a list of T cell receptor beta chains from one sample in a study of blood T cell repertoires in COVID-19. Profiled with immunoSEQ multiplex PCR; TCRdb holds only in-frame clones, not every one. Of around 500,000 clones detected, approximately 83% appear once; the ten largest clones hold under 4%. Sequencing input: peripheral blood. These receptors came from a human donor in a cohort sampled during active COVID-19. Both conserved end residues are part of each CDR3. The order of the fields is D gene, CDR3 length, clone size, J gene, V gene, CDR3 DNA, CDR3 protein. The D gene is left open where the match is weak. The size entry is marked missing in some rows and otherwise reads once, few, many or a size class.

D gene: -
CDR3 length: 13
clone size: -
J gene: TRBJ2-7
V gene: TRBV25-1
CDR3 DNA: TGTGCCAGCAGCCCCCTGGGGGGAAACGAGCAGTACTTC
CDR3 protein: CASSPLGGNEQYF

D gene: -
CDR3 length: 13
clone size: -
J gene: TRBJ1-1
V gene: TRBV19
CDR3 DNA: TGTGCCAGTAGGCAAGCAGGGCCCACTGAAGCTTTCTTT
CDR3 protein: CASRQAGPTEAFF

D gene: TRBD1
CDR3 length: 16
clone size: -
J gene: TRBJ2-2
V gene: TRBV6-6
CDR3 DNA: TGTGCCAGCAGACAGGGACAGATCGCGAACACCGGGGAGCTGTTTTTT
CDR3 protein: CASRQGQIANTGELFF

D gene: -
CDR3 length: 16
clone size: -
J gene: TRBJ1-2
V gene: TRBV6-1
CDR3 DNA: TGTGCCAGCAGTGAAGCGGAGTTTCGACAGTCTGGTGGCTACACCTTC
CDR3 protein: CASSEAEFRQSGGYTF

D gene: TRBD1
CDR3 length: 13
clone size: -
J gene: TRBJ1-1
V gene: TRBV11-2
CDR3 DNA: TGTGCCAGCAGCCCACCAACCGGGACAGGGAAGTTCTTT
CDR3 protein: CASSPPTGTGKFF

D gene: TRBD1
CDR3 length: 15
clone size: -
J gene: TRBJ2-7
V gene: TRBV10-1
CDR3 DNA: TGCGCCAGCAGTGAGGCCGACAGGGAACCCTACGAGCAGTACTTC
CDR3 protein: CASSEADREPYEQYF

D gene: TRBD2
CDR3 length: 12
clone size: -
J gene: TRBJ2-1
V gene: TRBV9
CDR3 DNA: TGTGGGTGGACTAGCGAAGGCAATGAGCAGTTCTTC
CDR3 protein: CGWTSEGNEQFF

D gene: TRBD1
CDR3 length: 13
clone size: few
J gene: TRBJ1-2
V gene: TRBV7-3
CDR3 DNA: TGTGCCAGCAGCTATCGACAGGGCCTTGGCTACACCTTC
CDR3 protein: CASSYRQGLGYTF

D gene: TRBD1
CDR3 length: 14
clone size: -
J gene: TRBJ2-7
V gene: TRBV7-3
CDR3 DNA: TGTGCCAGCAGTCTGGGCAGGGGGCTCTACGAGCAGTACTTC
CDR3 protein: CASSLGRGLYEQYF

D gene: -
CDR3 length: 14
clone size: once
J gene: TRBJ1-5
V gene: TRBV30
CDR3 DNA: TGTGCCTGGAGTGTACTCACGGGCAATCAGCCCCAGCATTTT
CDR3 protein: CAWSVLTGNQPQHF

D gene: -
CDR3 length: 18
clone size: -
J gene: TRBJ1-1
V gene: TRBV7-7
CDR3 DNA: TGTGCTAGCAGCTCCCTAGCGAGGGGCGAGTGGATGAACACTGAAGCTTTCTTT
CDR3 protein: CASSSLARGEWMNTEAFF

D gene: -
CDR3 length: 17
clone size: few
J gene: TRBJ2-7
V gene: TRBV7-9
CDR3 DNA: TGTGCCAGCAGCTCGCCTAAGGACGGGAAGTTGTCCTACGAGCAGTACTTC
CDR3 protein: CASSSPKDGKLSYEQYF

D gene: -
CDR3 length: 12
clone size: -
J gene: TRBJ1-1
V gene: TRBV12-3/TRBV12-4
CDR3 DNA: TGTGCCAGCAGTCTTACGACACCCAAAGCTTTCTTT
CDR3 protein: CASSLTTPKAFF

D gene: -
CDR3 length: 15
clone size: -
J gene: TRBJ2-7
V gene: TRBV19
CDR3 DNA: TGTGCCAGTAGTATAGAGGGGCGGTCGCTCGGCGAGCAGTACTTC
CDR3 protein: CASSIEGRSLGEQYF

D gene: -
CDR3 length: 13
clone size: -
J gene: TRBJ2-1
V gene: TRBV20-1
CDR3 DNA: TGCAGTGCTATTGACGATCGCCTTCGGGAGCAGTTCTTC
CDR3 protein: CSAIDDRLREQFF

D gene: -
CDR3 length: 12
clone size: -
J gene: TRBJ2-1
V gene: TRBV7-8
CDR3 DNA: TGTGCCAGCAGTGCTCTCCTAGCGGAGCAGTTCTTC
CDR3 protein: CASSALLAEQFF

D gene: -
CDR3 length: 11
clone size: -
J gene: TRBJ2-7
V gene: TRBV20-1
CDR3 DNA: TGCAGTGCCCGAGGGCCCTACGAGCAGTACTTC
CDR3 protein: CSARGPYEQYF

D gene: TRBD2
CDR3 length: 12
clone size: -
J gene: TRBJ2-7
V gene: TRBV28
CDR3 DNA: TGTGCCAGCAGTTTGCGGGGGGGCGAGCAGTACTTC
CDR3 protein: CASSLRGGEQYF

D gene: -
CDR3 length: 12
clone size: -
J gene: TRBJ1-5
V gene: TRBV6-5
CDR3 DNA: TGTGCCGCCAGTTCAGGGTATCAGCCCCAGCATTTT
CDR3 protein: CAASSGYQPQHF

D gene: -
CDR3 length: 15
clone size: once
J gene: TRBJ2-7
V gene: TRBV2
CDR3 DNA: TGTGCCAGCACGCCCCGGACAGCACTCTCCTACGAGCAGTACTTC
CDR3 protein: CASTPRTALSYEQYF

D gene: -
CDR3 length: 14
clone size: -
J gene: TRBJ2-1
V gene: TRBV6-4
CDR3 DNA: TGTGCCAGCAGCGCCACTAGGTCCTACAATGAGCAGTTCTTC
CDR3 protein: CASSATRSYNEQFF

D gene: -
CDR3 length: 13
clone size: -
J gene: TRBJ1-2
V gene: TRBV25-1
CDR3 DNA: TGTGCCAGCAGTGATACCAGGGCACGGGGCTACACCTTC
CDR3 protein: CASSDTRARGYTF

D gene: -
CDR3 length: 14
clone size: -
J gene: TRBJ1-1
V gene: TRBV5-1
CDR3 DNA: TGCGCCAGCGACCCCTCAGGGATGAACACTGAAGCTTTCTTT
CDR3 protein: CASDPSGMNTEAFF